The next 4 T cell receptor beta chains were all read from a single sample in a study of HIV-infected patients and healthy controls. Follow-up blood was drawn about 14 weeks, roughly three months, after antiretroviral therapy began. The repertoire came from unfractionated whole blood and reflected all unsorted peripheral T cells. Reverse transcription used 500 to 550 ng RNA and constant-region primers for alpha and beta. Alpha and beta chain libraries were made separately by chain-specific third strand synthesis with multiplexing indices. MiXCR, applied by TCRdb to the 5' RACE reads, yields one record per CDR3 protein. The profile shows 3,500 to 5,000 distinct CDR3 sequences, approximately 27% of them singletons. The sample in question was blood, obtained during antiretroviral therapy. Every receptor here comes from an adult with HIV infection.

This clonotype is termed hyperexpanded (1% or more). This chain joins TRBV11-1 and TRBJ2-2, with 14 bases matching TRBD2. The germline V gene encodes CDR1 SGHAT and CDR2 FQDESV (reference sequence). The CDR3 length is 22 residues. V shed 5 bases, J shed 0 bases, and the junction held 17 bases outside the gene matches. The CDR3, as DNA: TGTGCCAGCAGCCCAACCCCTCTCTGGACTAGCGGGGGGCTGTCGAACACCGGGGAGCTGTTTTTT. Translated, it gives CASSPTPLWTSGGLSNTGELFF.

By proportion, this clonotype is medium-sized. The chain carries TRBV14 and TRBJ2-6, with TRBD1 identical over 9 bases. Germline trimming cut 4 bases from V and 4 bases from J; bases unmatched to any gene: 8. The CDR3 spans 17 residues. CDR1 is SGHDN and CDR2 is FVKESK in the germline V gene. CDR3 sequence reads: CASSRLQGASGANVLTF. DNA of the CDR3: TGTGCCAGCAGCCGCCTACAGGGGGCTTCCGGGGCCAACGTCCTGACTTTC.

This clonotype was recorded a few times. J is TRBJ2-2 and V is TRBV19, with 8 bases fitting TRBD1. The CDR3 sequence is 20 residues long. From germline, CDR1 is LNHDA and CDR2 SQIVND (reference sequence). Germline trimming cut 2 bases from V and 2 bases from J; bases unmatched to any gene: 16. For the CDR3, the DNA is TGTGCCAGTAGTATATGGGGACAGGCGTCCCCGGGACTTAACACCGGGGAGCTGTTTTTT. It codes for CASSIWGQASPGLNTGELFF.

The chain uses TRBV7-8 and TRBJ1-1; D is unclear. The CDR3 extends over 15 amino acids. V was clipped by 9 bases and J by 0 bases, with 17 bases between them. Germline CDR1 SGHVS, CDR2 FQNEAQ. CDR3 residues: CASLPDGAMNTEAFF. CDR3 bases: TGTGCCAGTTTACCCGACGGCGCGATGAACACTGAAGCTTTCTTT. The full variable domain, with the rest looked up from reference TRBV7-8 and TRBJ1-1, is GAGVSQSPRYKVAKRGQDVALRCDPISGHVSLFWYQQALGQGPEFLTYFQNEAQLDKSGLPSDRFFAERPEGSVSTLKIQRTQQEDSAVYLCASLPDGAMNTEAFFGQGTRLTVV.